A selection of T cell receptor beta chains follows, all from one sample in a study of cytomegalovirus exposure and HLA in healthy donors. Sequencing was performed with immunoSEQ multiplex PCR; in TCRdb, only in-frame clones are kept and a portion is missing. The sample has about 360,000 clones, roughly 88% seen once. Sequencing was done on a sample of PBMCs. These receptors all stem from a woman between 18 and 29 years old in good health and CMV-seronegative. CDR3s include the opening cysteine and the closing phenylalanine or tryptophan. Rows give clone size only sometimes, using once, few, many, or a class for an expanded clone.

>TRBV30|-|TRBJ1-3
CAWIRDIGNTIYF
>TRBV28|-|TRBJ1-2
CASSPAGGGSYGYTF
>TRBV28|-|TRBJ2-3
CASSLNRGGLTDTQYF
>TRBV28|-|TRBJ2-7
CASSFPRLAPTSSYEQYF
>TRBV6-1|-|TRBJ1-6
CASSERPAQDSPLHF
>TRBV4-1|-|TRBJ2-2
CASSQGDRGPWRGNTGELFF
>TRBV30|few|TRBJ2-5
CAWSAGGPETQYF
>TRBV2|-|TRBJ2-7
CASSWDRGFSYEQYF
>TRBV18|-|TRBJ2-7
CASSPGAGGEYEQYF
>TRBV4-2|few|TRBJ2-2
CASSQGRGLFF
>TRBV13|-|TRBJ1-2
CASSAPSDRGRVRNYGYTF
>TRBV15|-|TRBJ2-1
CATSRFGLVGDEQFF
>TRBV6-1|-|TRBJ1-4
CASSEPPRVEKLFF
>TRBV9|-|TRBJ2-1
CASSVFEGVHEQFF
>TRBV12-5|-|TRBJ2-2
CASGFSVPGGTGELFF
>TRBV25-1|-|TRBJ2-3
CASSARRGGADTQYF
>TRBV5-1|-|TRBJ2-1
CASSLVWRGRYNEQFF
>TRBV7-2|-|TRBJ2-7
CASSLAGRGTYEQYF
>TRBV28|-|TRBJ2-7
CASHWGQGYEQYF
>TRBV27|-|TRBJ2-1
CASSLSYPPGLAGGRQQFF
>TRBV5-6|-|TRBJ1-2
CASSLQGLPYGYTF
>TRBV4-1|-|TRBJ2-7
CASSQDFQGAREQYF
>TRBV5-6|-|TRBJ1-3
CASSLRTSGGGNTIYF
>TRBV27|-|TRBJ2-7
CASSLSLTGYEQYF
>TRBV2|-|TRBJ2-1
CASKVASSYNEQFF
>TRBV19|-|TRBJ1-5
CASSDADRGNQPQHF
>TRBV27|-|TRBJ2-7
CASSYSGIIYEQYF
>TRBV19|-|TRBJ2-3
CASSGASGRSTDTQYF
>TRBV4-1|-|TRBJ2-7
CASSQCTQKMIESREHEQYF
>TRBV15|-|TRBJ2-1
CATSKEGLGPSGEQFF
>TRBV5-1|-|TRBJ2-1
CASSFGGRVDQFF
>TRBV9|-|TRBJ2-1
CASSVVASRDNEQFF
>TRBV28|-|TRBJ2-7
CASRSRDSPYEQYF
>TRBV28|-|TRBJ2-2
CASGTGSTTGELFF
>TRBV6-1|few|TRBJ2-7
CASSEGTSGVYEQYF
>TRBV6-5|-|TRBJ2-1
CASSYGGQGEQFF
>TRBV23-1|-|TRBJ2-6
CASSHPTITTGGQCGANVLTF
>TRBV9|-|TRBJ1-1
CASQGFDGTEAFF
>TRBV27|once|TRBJ2-2
CASSLMRGSTGELFF
>TRBV7-2|-|TRBJ2-1
CASRFGTSANNEQFF